This record covers a single TCR beta chain. This specimen belongs to a study of blood T cell repertoires in COVID-19. Study-wide background: Specimens from acute and convalescent COVID-19 originated in the United States, Italy and Spain. Nucleic acid was either cDNA or gDNA, and it came from T cells, B-cell-depleted T cells, or PBMCs.

Deletions cut 4 bases from V and 9 bases from J, with 20 bases between. Germline V CDR1 and CDR2: KGHDR, SFDVKD. This CDR3 is built from 15 residues. In the original analysis: Reference gene primers were amplified, and this amplification served to estimate nucleated cell counts. The table came from immunoSEQ multiplex PCR; TCRdb's copy has only in-frame clones and leaves some out. That table is the source of V, J and clone size, and D and trimming were worked out from the DNA. The data hold approximately 100,000 clones, with 85% observed a single time. Sequencing was performed on peripheral blood. This TCR was sampled from an elderly man with acute or convalescent COVID-19. V gene TRBV24-1 combines with J gene TRBJ2-5; TRBD1 is a possible D gene (7 bases). In nucleotides, the CDR3 is TGTGCCACCAGTGACTCCCCGGGACAGCGGGCGGCCCAGTACTTC. As protein: CATSDSPGQRAAQYF.